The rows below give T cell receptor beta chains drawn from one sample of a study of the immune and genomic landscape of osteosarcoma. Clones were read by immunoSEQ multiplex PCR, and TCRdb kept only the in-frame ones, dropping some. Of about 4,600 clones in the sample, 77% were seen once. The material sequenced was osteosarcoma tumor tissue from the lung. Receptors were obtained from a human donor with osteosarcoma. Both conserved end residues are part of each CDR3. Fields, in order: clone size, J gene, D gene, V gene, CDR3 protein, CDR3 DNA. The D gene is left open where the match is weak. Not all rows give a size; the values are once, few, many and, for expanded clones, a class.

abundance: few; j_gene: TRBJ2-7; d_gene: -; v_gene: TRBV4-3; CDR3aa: CASSQEGGRAGEQYF; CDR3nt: TGCGCCAGCAGCCAAGAGGGAGGCAGGGCGGGCGAGCAGTACTTC
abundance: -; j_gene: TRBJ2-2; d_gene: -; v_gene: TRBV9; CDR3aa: CASSVTGSPPPLFF; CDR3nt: TGTGCCAGCAGCGTAACCGGGTCTCCCCCGCCGCTGTTTTTT
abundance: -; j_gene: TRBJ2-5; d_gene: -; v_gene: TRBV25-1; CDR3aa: CASRRDQETQYF; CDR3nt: TGTGCCAGCAGACGGGACCAAGAGACCCAGTACTTC
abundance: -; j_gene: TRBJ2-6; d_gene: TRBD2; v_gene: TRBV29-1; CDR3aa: CSVEGGSGANVLTF; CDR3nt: TGCAGCGTTGAGGGCGGGAGCGGGGCCAACGTCCTGACTTTC
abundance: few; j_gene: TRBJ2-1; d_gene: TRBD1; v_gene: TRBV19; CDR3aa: CASSIDYRGRYNEQFF; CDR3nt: TGTGCCAGTAGTATAGATTACAGGGGGCGGTACAATGAGCAGTTCTTC
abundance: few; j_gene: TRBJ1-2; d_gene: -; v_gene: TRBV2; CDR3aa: CASSVYGYGYTF; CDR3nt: TGTGCCAGCAGTGTATACGGCTATGGCTACACCTTC
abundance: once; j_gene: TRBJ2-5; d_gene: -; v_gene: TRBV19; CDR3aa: CASKKESGTQYF; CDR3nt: TGTGCCAGTAAAAAGGAATCAGGGACCCAGTACTTC
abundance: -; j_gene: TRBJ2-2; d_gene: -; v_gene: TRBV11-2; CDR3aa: CASSPWTIDTGELFF; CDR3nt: TGTGCCAGCAGCCCATGGACAATCGACACCGGGGAGCTGTTTTTT
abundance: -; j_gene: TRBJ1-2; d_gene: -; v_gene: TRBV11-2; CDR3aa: CASSPNLPGGTGGYGYTF; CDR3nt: TGTGCCAGCAGCCCTAATTTGCCCGGCGGGACGGGGGGCTATGGCTACACCTTC
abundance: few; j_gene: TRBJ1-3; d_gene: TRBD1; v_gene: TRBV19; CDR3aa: CASSRLWTGNGNTIYF; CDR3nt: TGTGCCAGTAGTCGTCTATGGACAGGGAATGGAAACACCATATATTTT
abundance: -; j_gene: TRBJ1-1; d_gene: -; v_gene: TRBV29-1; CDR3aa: CSVLTVGEAFF; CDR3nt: TGCAGCGTATTGACAGTTGGTGAAGCTTTCTTT
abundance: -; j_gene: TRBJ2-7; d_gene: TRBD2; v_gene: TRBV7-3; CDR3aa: CASSLARTILAGASYEQYF; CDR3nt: TGTGCCAGCAGCTTAGCTCGCACAATTCTAGCGGGGGCATCCTACGAGCAGTACTTC
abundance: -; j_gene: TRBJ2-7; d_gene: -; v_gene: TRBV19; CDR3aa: CASSSEQGYEQYF; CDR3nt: TGTGCCAGTAGTTCAGAACAGGGTTACGAGCAGTACTTC
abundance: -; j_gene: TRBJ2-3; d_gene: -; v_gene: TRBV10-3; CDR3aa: CAIRTLRDPGTDTQYF; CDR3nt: TGTGCCATCAGGACCCTCCGGGACCCTGGGACAGATACGCAGTATTTT
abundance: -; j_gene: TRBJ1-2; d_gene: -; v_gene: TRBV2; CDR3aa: CASSERVDGYTF; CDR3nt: TGTGCCAGCAGTGAACGGGTGGATGGCTACACCTTC
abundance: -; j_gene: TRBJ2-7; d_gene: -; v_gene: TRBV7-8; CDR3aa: CASSPSRTVYEQYF; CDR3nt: TGTGCCAGCAGCCCGTCCCGGACAGTCTACGAGCAGTACTTC
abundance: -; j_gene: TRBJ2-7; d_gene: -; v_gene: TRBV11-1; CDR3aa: CASSLGTPTLYEQYF; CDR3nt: TGTGCCAGCAGCCTAGGGACTCCTACGCTCTACGAGCAGTACTTC
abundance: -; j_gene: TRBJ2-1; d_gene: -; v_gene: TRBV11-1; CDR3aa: CASSTSGEQFF; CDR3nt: TGTGCCAGCAGTACCTCGGGTGAGCAGTTCTTC
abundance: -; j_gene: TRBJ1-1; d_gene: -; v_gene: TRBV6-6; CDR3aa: CASRRNLIAEAFF; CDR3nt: TGTGCCAGCAGACGCAACTTGATCGCTGAAGCTTTCTTT
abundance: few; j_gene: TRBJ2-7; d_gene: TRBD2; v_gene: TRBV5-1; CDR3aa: CASSLAPGAGVVYEQYF; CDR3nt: TGCGCCAGCAGCTTGGCCCCCGGGGCGGGAGTAGTCTACGAGCAGTACTTC
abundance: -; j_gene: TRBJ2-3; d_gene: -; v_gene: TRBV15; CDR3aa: CATSTQATRDTQYF; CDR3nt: TGTGCCACCAGCACCCAGGCGACACGAGATACGCAGTATTTT
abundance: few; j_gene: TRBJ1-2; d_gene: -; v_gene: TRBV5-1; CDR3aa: CASSPQTGGYTF; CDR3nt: TGCGCCAGCAGCCCCCAAACGGGTGGCTACACCTTC
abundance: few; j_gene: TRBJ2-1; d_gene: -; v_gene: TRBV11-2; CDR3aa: CASSTSGEQFF; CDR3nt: TGTGCCAGCAGTACCTCGGGTGAGCAGTTCTTC
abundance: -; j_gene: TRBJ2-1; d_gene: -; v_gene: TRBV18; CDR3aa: CASSPATYNEQFF; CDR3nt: TGTGCCAGCTCACCGGCCACTTACAATGAGCAGTTCTTC
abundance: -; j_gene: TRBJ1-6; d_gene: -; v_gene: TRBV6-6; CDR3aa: CASSYVDRTYSPLHF; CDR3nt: TGTGCCAGCAGTTACGTGGATAGAACCTATTCACCCCTCCACTTT
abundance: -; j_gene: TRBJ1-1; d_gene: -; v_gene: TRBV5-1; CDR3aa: CASSLYQGVSTEAFF; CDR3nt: TGCGCCAGCAGCTTGTATCAGGGTGTGTCCACTGAAGCTTTCTTT
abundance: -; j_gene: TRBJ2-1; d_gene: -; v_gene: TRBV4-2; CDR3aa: CASSQERGEQFF; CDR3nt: TGTGCCAGCAGCCAAGAAAGGGGTGAGCAGTTCTTC
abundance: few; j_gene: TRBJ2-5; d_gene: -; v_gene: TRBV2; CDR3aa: CASRPGTLVVETQYF; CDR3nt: TGTGCCAGCCGACCGGGCACCCTGGTGGTAGAGACCCAGTACTTC
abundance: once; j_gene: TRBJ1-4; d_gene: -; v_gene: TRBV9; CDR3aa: CASSVAAGFGEKLFF; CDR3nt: TGTGCCAGCAGCGTAGCGGCAGGGTTTGGTGAAAAACTGTTTTTT
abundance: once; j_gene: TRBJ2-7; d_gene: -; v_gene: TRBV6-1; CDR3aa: CASSDPLAGVRGRSSYEQYF; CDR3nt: TGTGCCAGCAGTGACCCCCTCGCGGGCGTACGGGGCCGTAGCTCCTACGAGCAGTACTTC
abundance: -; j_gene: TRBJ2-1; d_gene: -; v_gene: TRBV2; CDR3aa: CASRGQGNEQFF; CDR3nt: TGTGCCAGCAGGGGGCAGGGCAATGAGCAGTTCTTC
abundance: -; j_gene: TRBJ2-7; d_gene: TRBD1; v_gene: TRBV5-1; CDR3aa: CASSFPGQGYEQYF; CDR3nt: TGCGCCAGCAGCTTCCCGGGACAGGGCTACGAGCAGTACTTC
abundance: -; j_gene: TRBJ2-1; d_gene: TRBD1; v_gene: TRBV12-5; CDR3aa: CASGPGQGKNEQFF; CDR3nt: TGTGCTAGTGGTCCGGGACAGGGGAAAAATGAGCAGTTCTTC
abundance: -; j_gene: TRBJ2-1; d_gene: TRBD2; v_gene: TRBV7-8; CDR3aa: CASSTTGTSGYNEQFF; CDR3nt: TGTGCCAGCAGCACAACCGGGACTAGCGGTTACAATGAGCAGTTCTTC